Listed below are T cell receptor beta chains from one sample, sequenced in a study of blood T cell repertoires in COVID-19. Produced via immunoSEQ multiplex PCR; TCRdb's table is partial and in-frame only. The sample has about 520,000 clones, approximately 83% seen once. The sample consisted of peripheral blood. The receptor set was obtained from a human donor in a cohort sampled during active COVID-19. The CDR3 runs from the conserved cysteine through the conserved F or W. The order of the fields is V gene, J gene, CDR3 protein.

>TRBV30|TRBJ2-3
CAWAMRSTDTQYF
>TRBV9|TRBJ1-2
CAIRGGANYGYTF
>TRBV5-1|TRBJ1-2
CASSYQGQGNGSYTF
>TRBV30|TRBJ1-3
CALFWGQGVGNTIYF
>TRBV6-6|TRBJ1-2
CASSYIWTGGDYTF
>TRBV6-5|TRBJ1-6
CASSYNRGSPLHF
>TRBV6-5|TRBJ2-1
CASRPGLGLDNEQFF
>TRBV12-3/TRBV12-4|TRBJ2-7
CASSPTSRYEQYF
>TRBV6-5|TRBJ2-7
CASSYGTYSYEQYF
>TRBV5-1|TRBJ2-1
CASSPPLAGEVDEQFF
>TRBV7-6|TRBJ2-1
CASSLGGAGGVSEQFF
>TRBV18|TRBJ2-3
CASSPNLDRSTDTQYF
>TRBV24-1|TRBJ2-7
CATSDRGHEQYF
>TRBV4-3|TRBJ2-7
CASSQDRRGGEQYF
>TRBV10-3|TRBJ2-1
CAASKSPHNEQFF
>TRBV6-1|TRBJ1-5
CASSEGLGQGNQPQHF
>TRBV9|TRBJ2-5
CASSPGLETQYF
>TRBV2|TRBJ1-5
CASSERGQTNQPQHF
>TRBV10-3|TRBJ2-6
CAISEYPGQGISGANVLTF
>TRBV19|TRBJ1-1
CASSIGGGGLYTEAFF
>TRBV4-1|TRBJ2-5
CASSQTSAQLWETQYF
>TRBV2|TRBJ2-5
CASSRTSDQETQYF
>TRBV3-1/TRBV3-2|TRBJ2-7
CASSQAGGDEQYF
>TRBV19|TRBJ2-7
CASSSDRGRTYEQYF
>TRBV7-9|TRBJ2-7
CASSPGGPLSEQYF
>TRBV29-1|TRBJ2-1
CSVEGTSGRGSYNEQFF
>TRBV30|TRBJ2-2
CGCDRDGAGELFF
>TRBV12-3/TRBV12-4|TRBJ1-2
CASFGRVNYGYTF
>TRBV6-6|TRBJ1-2
CASSYPGQTNYGYTF
>TRBV18|TRBJ2-2
CASSPRGQDRANTGELFF
>TRBV9|TRBJ1-2
CASSVGRGGNYGYTF
>TRBV18|TRBJ1-1
CASSPLGETEAFF
>TRBV28|TRBJ2-3
CASILGGTDTQYF
>TRBV10-1|TRBJ2-5
CASSGIRETETQYF
>TRBV28|TRBJ1-1
CASSSGGAYTEAFF
>TRBV19|TRBJ1-1
CASIGGNGAFF
>TRBV29-1|TRBJ2-7
CSVEYRGHEQYF
>TRBV27|TRBJ2-7
CASRVEGAVPYEQYF
>TRBV4-2|TRBJ2-7
CASSRTGDYEQYF
>TRBV19|TRBJ1-1
CASSMVAMGGREAFF
>TRBV9|TRBJ1-6
CASSSERGGENSPLHF
>TRBV11-2|TRBJ1-1
CASSLTGWSTEAFF
>TRBV5-5|TRBJ2-7
CASSSLRAGDSYEQYF
>TRBV2|TRBJ2-5
CASQMREGRRRDQETQYF
>TRBV7-2|TRBJ2-1
CASSLAAIHNEQFF
>TRBV7-2|TRBJ2-3
CASSPPGGRATNTQYF
>TRBV11-2|TRBJ1-6
CASSSSPGNSPLHF